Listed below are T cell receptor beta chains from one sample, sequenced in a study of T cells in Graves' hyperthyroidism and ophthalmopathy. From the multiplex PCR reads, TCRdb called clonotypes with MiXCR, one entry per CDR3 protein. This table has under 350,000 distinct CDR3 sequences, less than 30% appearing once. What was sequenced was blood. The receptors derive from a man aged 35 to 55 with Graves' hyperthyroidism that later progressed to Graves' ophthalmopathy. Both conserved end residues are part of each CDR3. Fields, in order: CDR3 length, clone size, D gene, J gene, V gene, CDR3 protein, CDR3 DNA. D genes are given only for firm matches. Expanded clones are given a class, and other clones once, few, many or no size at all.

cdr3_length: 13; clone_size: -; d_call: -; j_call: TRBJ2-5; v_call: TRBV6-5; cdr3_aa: CASSSQGLETQYF; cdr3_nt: TGTGCCAGCAGTTCCCAGGGGTTAGAGACCCAGTACTTC
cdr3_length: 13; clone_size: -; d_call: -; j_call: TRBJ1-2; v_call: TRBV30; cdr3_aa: CAWSGTANYGYTF; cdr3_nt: TGTGCCTGGAGTGGGACAGCTAACTATGGCTACACCTTC
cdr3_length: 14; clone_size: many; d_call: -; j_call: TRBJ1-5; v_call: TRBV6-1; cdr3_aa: CASSVGGLGQPQHF; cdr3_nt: TGTGCCAGCAGTGTAGGGGGGCTTGGACAGCCCCAGCATTTT
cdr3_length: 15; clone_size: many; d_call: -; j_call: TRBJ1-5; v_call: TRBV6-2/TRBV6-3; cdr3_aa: CASRQGNKGNQPQHF; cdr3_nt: TGTGCCAGCAGGCAGGGGAATAAGGGCAATCAGCCCCAGCATTTT
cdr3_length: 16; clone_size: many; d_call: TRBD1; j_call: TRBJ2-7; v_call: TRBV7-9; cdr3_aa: CASSHITGTGVYEQYF; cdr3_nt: TGTGCCAGCAGCCATATAACCGGGACAGGCGTCTACGAGCAGTACTTC
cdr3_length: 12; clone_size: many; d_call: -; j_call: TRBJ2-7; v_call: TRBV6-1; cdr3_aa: CASASGFLEQYF; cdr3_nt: TGTGCCAGCGCATCAGGTTTCCTCGAGCAGTACTTC
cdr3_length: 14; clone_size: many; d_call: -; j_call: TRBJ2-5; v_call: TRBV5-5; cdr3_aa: CASSLARTQETQYF; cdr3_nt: TGTGCCAGCAGCCTAGCACGGACACAAGAGACCCAGTACTTC
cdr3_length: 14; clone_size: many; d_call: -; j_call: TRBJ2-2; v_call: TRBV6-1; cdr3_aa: CASSDPPDTGELFF; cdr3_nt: TGTGCCAGCAGTGACCCCCCGGACACCGGGGAGCTGTTTTTT
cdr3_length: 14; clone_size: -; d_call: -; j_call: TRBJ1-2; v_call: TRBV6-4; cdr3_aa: CASKTPGDTMGYTF; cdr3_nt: TGTGCCAGCAAGACCCCGGGGGACACCATGGGCTACACCTTC
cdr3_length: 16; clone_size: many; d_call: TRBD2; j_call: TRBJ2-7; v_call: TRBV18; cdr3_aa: CASSPQPGLARYEQYF; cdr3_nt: TGTGCCAGCTCACCACAACCGGGACTAGCCCGATACGAGCAGTACTTC
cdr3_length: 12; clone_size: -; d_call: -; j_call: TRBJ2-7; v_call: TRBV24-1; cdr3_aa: CATSGQIYEQYF; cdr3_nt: TGTGCCACCAGTGGACAGATCTACGAGCAGTACTTC
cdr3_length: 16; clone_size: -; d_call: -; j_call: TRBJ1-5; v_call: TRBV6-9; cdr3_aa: CASDEGLTYSNQPQHF; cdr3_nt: TGTGCCAGCGACGAGGGGCTAACCTATAGCAATCAGCCCCAGCATTTT
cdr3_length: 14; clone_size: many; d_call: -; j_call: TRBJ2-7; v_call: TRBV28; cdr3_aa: CASSSGTVTYEQYF; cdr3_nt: TGTGCCAGCAGTTCTGGGACGGTAACCTACGAGCAGTACTTC
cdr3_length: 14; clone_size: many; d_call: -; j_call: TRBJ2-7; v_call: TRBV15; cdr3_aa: CATSRHLGSYEQYF; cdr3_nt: TGTGCCACCAGTCGCCACCTGGGGTCCTACGAGCAGTACTTC
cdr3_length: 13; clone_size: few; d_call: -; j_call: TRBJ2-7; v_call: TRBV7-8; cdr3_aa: CASSPRVSYEQYF; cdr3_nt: TGTGCCAGCAGCCCCCGGGTCTCCTACGAGCAGTACTTC
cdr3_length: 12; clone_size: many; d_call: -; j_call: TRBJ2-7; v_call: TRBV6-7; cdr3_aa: CASRGQPYEQYF; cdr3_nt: TGTGCCAGCAGGGGACAACCTTACGAGCAGTACTTC
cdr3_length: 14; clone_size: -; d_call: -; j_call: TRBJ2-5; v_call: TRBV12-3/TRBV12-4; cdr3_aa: CASSPMGRQETQYF; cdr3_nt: TGTGCCAGCAGTCCCATGGGACGTCAAGAGACCCAGTACTTC
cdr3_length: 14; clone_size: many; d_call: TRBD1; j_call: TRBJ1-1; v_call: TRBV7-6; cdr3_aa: CASSLRGPDTEAFF; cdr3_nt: TGTGCCAGCAGCTTGAGGGGGCCCGACACTGAAGCTTTCTTT
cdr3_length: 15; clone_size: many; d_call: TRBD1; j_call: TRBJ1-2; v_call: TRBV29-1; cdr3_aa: CSVQGGLYANYGYTF; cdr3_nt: TGCAGCGTTCAAGGGGGCTTATATGCGAACTATGGCTACACCTTC
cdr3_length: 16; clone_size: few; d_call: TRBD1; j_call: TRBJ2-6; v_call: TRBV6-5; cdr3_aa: CASSTSDRAGANVLTF; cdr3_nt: TGTGCCAGCAGTACCTCAGACAGGGCTGGGGCCAACGTCCTGACTTTC
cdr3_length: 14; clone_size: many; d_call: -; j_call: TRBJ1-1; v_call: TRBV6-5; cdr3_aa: CASSYRGENTEAFF; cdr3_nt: TGTGCCAGCAGTTACAGGGGCGAGAACACTGAAGCTTTCTTT
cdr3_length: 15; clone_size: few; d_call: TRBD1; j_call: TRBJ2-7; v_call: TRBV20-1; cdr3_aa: CSARDPGTGIPEQYF; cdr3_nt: TGCAGTGCTAGAGATCCCGGGACAGGGATTCCCGAGCAGTACTTC
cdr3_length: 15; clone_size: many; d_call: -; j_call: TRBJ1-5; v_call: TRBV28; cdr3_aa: CASSLTGLSNQPQHF; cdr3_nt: TGTGCCAGCAGTTTAACAGGGCTTAGCAATCAGCCCCAGCATTTT
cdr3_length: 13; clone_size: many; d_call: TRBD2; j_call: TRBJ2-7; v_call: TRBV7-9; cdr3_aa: CASSRSGSAEQYF; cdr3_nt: TGTGCCAGCAGCCGGAGCGGGAGTGCCGAGCAGTACTTC
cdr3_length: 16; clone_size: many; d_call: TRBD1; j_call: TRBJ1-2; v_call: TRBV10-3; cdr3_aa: CAISELGQANNYGYTF; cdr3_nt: TGTGCCATCAGTGAGTTGGGACAGGCCAACAACTATGGCTACACCTTC
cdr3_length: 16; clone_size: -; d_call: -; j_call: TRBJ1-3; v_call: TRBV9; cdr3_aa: CASSVVPTPSGNTIYF; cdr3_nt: TGTGCCAGCAGCGTAGTCCCGACACCCTCTGGAAACACCATATATTTT
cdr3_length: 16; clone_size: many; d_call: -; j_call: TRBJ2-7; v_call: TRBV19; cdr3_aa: CASSTLTRGFGYEQYF; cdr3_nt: TGTGCCAGTAGTACGCTAACAAGGGGATTTGGCTACGAGCAGTACTTC
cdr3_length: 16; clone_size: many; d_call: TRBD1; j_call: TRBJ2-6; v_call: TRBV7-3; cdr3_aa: CASSRQGASGANVLTF; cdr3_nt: TGTGCCAGCTCACGACAGGGGGCGTCTGGGGCCAACGTCCTGACTTTC